The rows below give T cell receptor beta chains drawn from one sample of a study of T cell responses to AZD1222 COVID-19 vaccine. Data came from immunoSEQ multiplex PCR; TCRdb stores just in-frame clones and leaves some out. The sample includes 90,000 to 120,000 clones, around 94% of them seen just once. The input for sequencing was peripheral blood, taken on day 0 of AZD1222 vaccination. Receptors originate from an adult in good health. Each CDR3 is given with its conserved first and last residue. The D gene is left open where the match is weak. Rows may omit the clone size; those that give it use once, few, many or a size class.

j_call | v_call | d_call | clone_size | cdr3_nt | cdr3_aa
TRBJ1-1 | TRBV19 | TRBD1 | once | TGTGCCAGTAGTACCGAACACAGGGGGGGGAACACTGAAGCTTTCTTT | CASSTEHRGGNTEAFF
TRBJ1-1 | TRBV5-5 | TRBD1 | - | TGTGCCAGCAGTCGGGGGACAGGGTGGACTGAAGCTTTCTTT | CASSRGTGWTEAFF
TRBJ2-6 | TRBV7-2 | - | - | TGTGCCAGCAGCTTAGATCCGGGGCAGAGCTCTGGGGCCAACGTCCTGACTTTC | CASSLDPGQSSGANVLTF
TRBJ1-1 | TRBV11-3 | - | once | TGTGCCAGCAGCTTACGGGATAGAACTGAAGCTTTCTTT | CASSLRDRTEAFF
TRBJ2-4 | TRBV19 | TRBD2 | - | TGTGCCAGTAGCCCCGGGGCTAGCGGAAACATTCAGTACTTC | CASSPGASGNIQYF
TRBJ1-2 | TRBV12-3/TRBV12-4 | - | - | TGTGCCAGCAGTTCCGGGACAAGTTATGGCTACACCTTC | CASSSGTSYGYTF
TRBJ1-2 | TRBV6-5 | - | - | TGTGCCAGCCTCGGGACGGCCAGCACTAACTATGGCTACACCTTC | CASLGTASTNYGYTF
TRBJ1-2 | TRBV6-5 | TRBD1 | once | TGTGCCAGCAGAGAGGACAGGGACTATGGCTACACCTTC | CASREDRDYGYTF
TRBJ2-6 | TRBV5-1 | TRBD1 | - | TGCGCCAGCAGCGACCGGACAGGGAGCTCTGGGGCCAACGTCCTGACTTTC | CASSDRTGSSGANVLTF
TRBJ1-1 | TRBV19 | - | - | TGTGCCAGTAGTATAGCAGCGGTGAACACTGAAGCTTTCTTT | CASSIAAVNTEAFF
TRBJ2-1 | TRBV7-2 | TRBD1 | - | TGTGCCAGCAGCCAACCGGGACAGGGGGTACCCGAGCAGTTCTTC | CASSQPGQGVPEQFF
TRBJ1-4 | TRBV7-8 | TRBD1 | - | TGTGCCAGCAGCTTTACCCAGGACAGGGGCGGTGAAAAACTGTTTTTT | CASSFTQDRGGEKLFF
TRBJ2-1 | TRBV15 | TRBD1 | many | TGTGCCACCAGCAGAGAGGCAGGGGGCTCCTACAATGAGCAGTTCTTC | CATSREAGGSYNEQFF
TRBJ2-1 | TRBV5-1 | - | - | TGCGCCAGCAGCTTGGCCCCAGGGACCCACTACAATGAGCAGTTCTTC | CASSLAPGTHYNEQFF
TRBJ1-2 | TRBV10-1 | - | few | TGCGCCAGCAGTGAGGAGGGATTGGCTGAGACAGACTATGGCTACACCTTC | CASSEEGLAETDYGYTF
TRBJ2-1 | TRBV9 | TRBD1 | few | TGTGCCAGCAGCGTAGGGTGGTCAGGACAGGGGTTCATGAATGAGCAGTTCTTC | CASSVGWSGQGFMNEQFF
TRBJ1-1 | TRBV6-5 | - | - | TGTGCCAGCAGTTACTCGACGAGGAGAGAGGACACTGAAGCTTTCTTT | CASSYSTRREDTEAFF
TRBJ1-5 | TRBV28 | - | once | TGTGCCAGCAGTAGGGGTCGCCAGCCCCAGCATTTT | CASSRGRQPQHF
TRBJ1-2 | TRBV9 | - | - | TGTGCCAGCGGGAGTGGCTATGGCTACACCTTC | CASGSGYGYTF
TRBJ2-3 | TRBV28 | TRBD2 | - | TGTGCCAGCAGTTTAACTGGAGGGAGGGCGACAGATACGCAGTATTTT | CASSLTGGRATDTQYF
TRBJ2-7 | TRBV29-1 | TRBD1 | - | TGCAGCGGGGGGGACAGGGAGGGCGAGCAGTACTTC | CSGGDREGEQYF
TRBJ1-2 | TRBV10-2 | - | - | TGCGCCAGCAGTGAGCGGGGTGATTGGGGGTACTATGGCTACACCTTC | CASSERGDWGYYGYTF
TRBJ2-1 | TRBV5-1 | TRBD2 | - | TGCGCCAGCAGCTTGAAGGCGGGAGCTCCCTACAATGAGCAGTTCTTC | CASSLKAGAPYNEQFF
TRBJ2-1 | TRBV19 | - | - | TGTGCCAGTAGTTCCAGATGGAGCGGCCACTCCTACAATGAGCAGTTCTTC | CASSSRWSGHSYNEQFF
TRBJ1-1 | TRBV9 | - | - | TGTGCCAGCAGCGTTGGGGGGGACATGAACACTGAAGCTTTCTTT | CASSVGGDMNTEAFF
TRBJ1-1 | TRBV9 | TRBD1 | - | TGTGCCAGCAGCGTAGGCAGGGGGCGATCTGAAGCTTTCTTT | CASSVGRGRSEAFF
TRBJ1-2 | TRBV27 | - | - | TGTGCCAGCAGACAGACCACGGCGGTCTATGGCTACACCTTC | CASRQTTAVYGYTF
TRBJ2-7 | TRBV28 | TRBD2 | - | TGTGCCAGCAGACGGACTAGCGGGACTACCTACGAGCAGTACTTC | CASRRTSGTTYEQYF
TRBJ1-5 | TRBV19 | TRBD1 | - | TGTGCCAGTAGTCCAAGGACAGGGGACAATCAGCCCCAGCATTTT | CASSPRTGDNQPQHF
TRBJ1-2 | TRBV9 | - | - | TGTGCCAGCAGCGGACGCGGGGAAAATGGCTACACCTTC | CASSGRGENGYTF
TRBJ2-5 | TRBV6-5 | - | - | TGTGCCAGCAAACCCCAAGAGACCCAGTACTTC | CASKPQETQYF
TRBJ1-4 | TRBV20-1 | - | - | TGCAGTGCTAGTGCCCTCCAAAATGAAAAACTGTTTTTT | CSASALQNEKLFF
TRBJ1-5 | TRBV28 | - | - | TGTGCCAGCAGTTTAGGGTCGGGGTTTACTCGTCAGCCCCAGCATTTT | CASSLGSGFTRQPQHF
TRBJ2-1 | TRBV2 | - | - | TGTGCCAGCAAGGGGGGGTACAATGAGCAGTTCTTC | CASKGGYNEQFF
TRBJ1-6 | TRBV19 | - | - | TGTGCCAGTAGTCCTCTATTTAATTCACCCCTCCACTTT | CASSPLFNSPLHF
TRBJ2-2 | TRBV10-3 | TRBD1 | - | TGTGCCATCACTGATGACAGGGAAAACACCGGGGAGCTGTTTTTT | CAITDDRENTGELFF
TRBJ1-1 | TRBV4-1 | - | - | TGCGCCAGCAGCCAGCAAGGGCCGAACACTGAAGCTTTCTTT | CASSQQGPNTEAFF
TRBJ1-4 | TRBV28 | TRBD1 | - | TGTGCCAGCAGGGCTTGGGGGACAGGCGATGATGAAAAACTGTTTTTT | CASRAWGTGDDEKLFF
TRBJ2-7 | TRBV10-3 | - | - | TGTGCCATCAGTGTCGATAACTCCTACGAGCAGTACTTC | CAISVDNSYEQYF
TRBJ1-4 | TRBV9 | - | - | TGTGCCAGCAGCGCGCGGGACACCGGGGGGGAAAAACTGTTTTTT | CASSARDTGGEKLFF
TRBJ2-1 | TRBV18 | - | - | TGTGCCAGCTCACCATTTCAAGAGAATGAGCAGTTCTTC | CASSPFQENEQFF
TRBJ1-1 | TRBV9 | - | - | TGTGCCAGCAGCCCTATGGACAGCGGCACTGAAGCTTTCTTT | CASSPMDSGTEAFF
TRBJ2-1 | TRBV6-4 | TRBD2 | - | TGTGCCAGCAGTGACGGGACTAGCGGGAAAGGTGAGCAGTTCTTC | CASSDGTSGKGEQFF
TRBJ1-1 | TRBV19 | TRBD1 | - | TGTGCCACCCGGACAGGGCACAATTTGAACACTGAAGCTTTCTTT | CATRTGHNLNTEAFF
TRBJ1-1 | TRBV18 | - | - | TGTGCCAGCTCACCTACGAACACTGAAGCTTTCTTT | CASSPTNTEAFF
TRBJ2-7 | TRBV30 | - | - | TGTGCCTGGGGGAAAGGAGAGTACGAGCAGTACTTC | CAWGKGEYEQYF
TRBJ2-6 | TRBV27 | - | once | TGTGCCAGCAGTTTGGGCGGGGCCAACGTCCTGACTTTC | CASSLGGANVLTF
TRBJ2-2 | TRBV25-1 | - | - | TGTGCCAGCTCACGCGACGGGAACACCGGGGAGCTGTTTTTT | CASSRDGNTGELFF
TRBJ2-2 | TRBV19 | TRBD2 | - | TGTGCCAGTAGTATATCATACGGGGGGGTTACCGGGGAGCTGTTTTTT | CASSISYGGVTGELFF
TRBJ1-5 | TRBV5-6 | - | - | TGTGCCAGCAGCTTGTCCGGGTCCAATCAGCCCCAGCATTTT | CASSLSGSNQPQHF